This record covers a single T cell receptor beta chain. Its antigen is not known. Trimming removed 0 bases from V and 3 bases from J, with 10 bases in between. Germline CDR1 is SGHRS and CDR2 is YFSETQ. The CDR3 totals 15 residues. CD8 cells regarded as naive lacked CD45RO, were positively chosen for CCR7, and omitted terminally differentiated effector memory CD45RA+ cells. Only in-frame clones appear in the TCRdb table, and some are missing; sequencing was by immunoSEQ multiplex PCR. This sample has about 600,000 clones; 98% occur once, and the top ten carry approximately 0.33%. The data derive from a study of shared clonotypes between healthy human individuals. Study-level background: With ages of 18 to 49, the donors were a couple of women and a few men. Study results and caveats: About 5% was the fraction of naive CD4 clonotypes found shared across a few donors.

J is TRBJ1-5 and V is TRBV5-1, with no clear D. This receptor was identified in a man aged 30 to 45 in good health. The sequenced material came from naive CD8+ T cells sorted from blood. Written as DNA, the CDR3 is TGCGCCAGCAGCTTGGAGGGCCTTCCCAATCAGCCCCAGCATTTT. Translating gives CASSLEGLPNQPQHF.